This T cell receptor beta chain was sequenced during a study of blood T cells in healthy people across ages (dated by TCRdb to between 2014 and 2016). For the study in its entirety: In model experiments, roughly one uniquely barcoded TCR beta cDNA molecule per two T cells was captured by template switching. To track age-related changes in TCR beta repertoire diversity, the study relied on deep sequencing normalized with unique cDNA molecular identifiers. The donors were divided into four age groups: young (average around 17 years), middle-aged (approximately 39), aged (62) and long-lived (around 87). Donors of different ages were randomly distributed across sequencing lanes to avoid experimental bias. The study analyzed two additional independent replicas of 1 million unique cDNA reads from the same blood draw for two donors, one aged 18 to 30 and one aged 80 or older.

Systemically healthy Caucasian individuals from Russia, around 39 in total and aged roughly 6 to 100 years, were included as donors. Approximately 9.7 milliliters of peripheral blood were drawn from each donor into EDTA-treated Vacutainer tubes. Ficoll-Paque density-gradient centrifugation was used to isolate PBMCs, with at least 7 million obtained per sample. Total RNA was extracted from PBMCs with Trizol reagent, with at least 6 micrograms obtained per sample. Naive CD45RAhigh/CD27high T cell percentages were measured by flow cytometry on a PBMC aliquot from every donor. This clonotype was recorded a few times. Its antigen is still unknown. Per-base qualities were not stored, and no clone one base away is much larger. Summary of the overall study and its limitations: Estimates of total diversity based on one million sequenced T cells were considered lower bounds and underestimates. Observed TCR beta diversity correlated strongly with the percentage of naive T cells measured by flow cytometry. Observed TCR beta diversity per million T cells fell roughly linearly with age, and a significant reduction was already apparent by age approximately 41. The long-lived group showed more naive CD4+ T cells, fewer expanded clones and increased TCR diversity than the aged group, suggesting age selection. Donor CMV infection status was unknown, potentially confounding age-related changes in expanded clonotypes. Since profiling was done on bulk unsorted PBMCs, naive and antigen-experienced compartments could not be conclusively compared.

The junction carries 17 bases between V and J, which are trimmed by 1 base and 12 bases respectively. Measured from the cysteine to the phenylalanine, the CDR3 is 14 residues long. Here the CDR3 DNA is all that survives: 42 bases in frame from base 1. CDR1 and CDR2 (SGDLS, YYNGEE) derive from the germline V gene. Receptor amplification or capture employed 5' RACE. A second PCR of roughly 7 to 11 cycles was run with a J-beta primer mix and a sample-barcoded 5' primer. Each TCR beta cDNA molecule received a unique molecular identifier from a template-switch 5' adaptor carrying 12 random nucleotides. Each sample yielded at least 3 million CDR3-containing paired-end reads. All of the RNA was converted into first-strand cDNA using the Mint cDNA synthesis kit, with a TRBC-specific oligonucleotide serving as the primer. All cDNA was treated with uracil-DNA glycosylase and then went through a first 18-cycle PCR with the universal primers M1SS and BC2_uni_R. Under the source paper's analysis protocol: Normalization of each sample was performed by random selection of 1 million high-quality reads, each carrying a distinct molecular identifier. Instead of being binned into consensus sequences, reads that shared molecular identifiers were thrown out. CDR3 identification, clonotype clustering and error correction used MiTCR with a Q25 quality threshold and the strictest error-elimination algorithm. A nonparametric unseen species model with Euler transformation was used to estimate a lower bound on total TCR beta diversity. TCRdb took the public reads, trimmed them with fastp at Q25, ran MiXCR for clone calling and kept in-frame beta chains. Records with the same CDR3 protein are collapsed into one entry carrying the most frequent genes and DNA. It is TCRdb's table, rather than the study itself, that gives the V and J calls and clone size. The sample has around 1,900,000 distinct CDR3 sequences on record, approximately 40% of them singletons. The ten top clones hold about 21% of the sample.

Recombination linked TRBV9 to TRBJ2-4; perhaps TRBD2 is the D gene, with 6 bases matching. The sequence came from a human donor in good health. What was sequenced was blood. The CDR3 reads CASSVRTTGVDQYF. The DNA sequence is as follows: TGTGCCAGCAGCGTACGGACGACGGGGGTCGATCAGTACTTC.